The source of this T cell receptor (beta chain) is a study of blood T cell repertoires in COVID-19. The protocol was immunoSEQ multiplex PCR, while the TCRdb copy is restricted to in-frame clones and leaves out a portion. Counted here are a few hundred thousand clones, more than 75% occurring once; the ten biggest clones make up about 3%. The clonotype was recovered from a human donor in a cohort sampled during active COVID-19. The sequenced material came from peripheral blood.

CDR3 DNA: TGTGCCAGCAGTGAGCCAGGGAAGGGCTACACCTTC. It is translated as CASSEPGKGYTF. The rearrangement uses TRBV6-4 and TRBJ1-2; tentative D call: TRBD1 (5 bases). CDR1 and CDR2 from the germline V gene are MRHNA and SNTAGT. The V end lost 3 bases, the J end lost 8 bases, and 10 bases lay between the germline ends. This CDR3 contains 12 residues.